Presented here are 16 T cell receptor beta chains from one specimen sequenced in a study of T cell repertoires in cytomegalovirus infection. Antigens of these TCRs are unknown. One entry per CDR3 protein, called by TCRdb with MiXCR from the reads. The top ten clones hold 10% to 15% of a sample with about 310,000 distinct CDR3 sequences, just under 25% of them seen once. The sequenced sample was cultured PBMCs, obtained from culture after CMV antigen stimulation. The receptors derive from a human donor in good health (CMV status not recorded). Some clones in this sample may be carry-over from other donors' samples.

This chain joins TRBV11-3 and TRBJ2-5; possible D gene TRBD1, 6 bases. The CDR3 runs 15 residues. Germline V CDR1 and CDR2: SGHNT, YENEEA. The V and J ends lost 5 bases and 7 bases respectively, with 20 bases between them. The chain's CDR3 is CASSQDRSDRGTQYF. CDR3 nucleotides: TGTGCCAGCAGCCAAGACAGGTCCGATCGGGGGACCCAGTACTTC.

In DNA, the CDR3 is TGTGCCAGCAGTGGAGCAGGGGGCATTGGTCAGCCCCAGCATTTT. Encoded protein: CASSGAGGIGQPQHF. The chain carries TRBV6-2 or TRBV6-3 and TRBJ1-5; 8 bases fit TRBD1. The CDR3 runs 15 residues. Germline trimming cut 5 bases from V and 6 bases from J; bases unmatched to any gene: 9. Germline V gene lookup returns CDR1 MNHEY and CDR2 SVGEGT.

The gene calls are TRBV20-1 and TRBJ1-6; TRBD1 is a possible D gene (5 bases). The germline gives CDR1 DFQATT, CDR2 SNEGSKA (reference sequence). This CDR3 contains 14 residues. Trimming stripped 0 bases from V and 5 bases from J, with 8 bases between. The CDR3 here is CSAREEGDNSPLHF. The CDR3, as DNA: TGCAGTGCTAGAGAAGAAGGGGATAATTCACCCCTCCACTTT.

The table lists this clonotype with many counts. V usage is TRBV7-9 and J usage is TRBJ2-2; tentatively, D is TRBD2 (5 bases). This CDR3 has 14 residues. Per germline, CDR1 SEHNR and CDR2 FQNEAQ (reference sequence). V lost 6 bases, J lost 3 bases, and 11 bases lay in between. CDR3 loop: CASSRGSYTGELFF. Written as DNA, the CDR3 is TGTGCCAGCAGTCGCGGGTCATACACCGGGGAGCTGTTTTTT.

V gene TRBV10-3 combines with J gene TRBJ2-2; 10 positions agree with TRBD2. Germline V gene data show CDR1 as ENHRY and CDR2 as SYGVKD. V lost 4 bases to trimming and J lost 2 bases; unmatched junction nucleotides: 1. The CDR3 covers 15 residues. Here the CDR3 DNA reads TGTGCCATCAGTGGACTAGCGGGCAACACCGGGGAGCTGTTTTTT. Protein sequence: CAISGLAGNTGELFF.

The V call is TRBV5-6, the J call TRBJ1-4, with 8 bases fitting TRBD1. The V gene's germline CDR1 is SGHDT and CDR2 YYEEEE. The CDR3 length is 15 residues. V was pared by 1 base and J by 4 bases, with 3 bases of the junction left unmatched. In DNA, the CDR3 is TGTGCCAGCAGCTTGCTAGACAGGGGTAATGAAAAACTGTTTTTT. Its translation is CASSLLDRGNEKLFF.

This chain connects TRBV28 to TRBJ2-7; 12 nucleotides agree with TRBD2. Germline lookup yields CDR1 MDHEN and CDR2 SYDVKM. V lost 5 bases and J lost 5; bases outside the gene matches: 7. The length of the CDR3 is 15 residues. CDR3 DNA sequence: TGTGCCAGCAGTACTCTAGCGGGAGGGCCCCACGAGCAGTACTTC. Protein: CASSTLAGGPHEQYF.

The genes are TRBV4-1 and TRBJ2-7; D might be TRBD1 or TRBD2, each matching 5 bases. V shed 0 bases and J shed 0 bases, with 9 bases lying between them. This CDR3 has 15 amino acids. CDR1 and CDR2 (germline): MGHRA, YSYEKL. The CDR3 DNA follows: TGCGCCAGCAGCCAAGATTCAGGGAGCTCCTACGAGCAGTACGTC. This translates into CASSQDSGSSYEQYV.

This clonotype was observed a few times. The genes are TRBV12-5 and TRBJ2-7, with 9 nucleotides matching TRBD1. Looked up from germline, CDR1 is LGHNT and CDR2 is FRNRAP. V was pared by 7 bases and J by 2 bases, with 6 bases of the junction left unmatched. The CDR3 extends over 14 amino acids. The DNA of the CDR3 is TGTGCTAGTGCTCCGGGACAGGGTGCCTACGAGCAGTACTTC. Its protein is CASAPGQGAYEQYF.

This clonotype was seen only a few times. V is TRBV7-3 and J is TRBJ2-3; a possible D gene is TRBD1 (5 bases). The germline V and J ends were trimmed by 11 bases and 2 bases, with 17 bases remaining between them. The CDR3 contains 14 residues. The germline V gene has CDR1 SGHTA and CDR2 FQGTGA. The CDR3 spells CAGQGHSNTDTQYF. The CDR3 DNA reads TGTGCCGGCCAGGGCCACTCCAACACAGATACGCAGTATTTT.

This clonotype was detected a few times. The CDR3 coding sequence is TGTGCCAGCAGTGAGAAGCATTACGGCCAGCCCCAGCATTTT. Protein sequence: CASSEKHYGQPQHF. The rearrangement joins TRBV6-1 to TRBJ1-5, with no clear D. CDR3 size: 14 residues. From germline, CDR1 is MNHNS and CDR2 SASEGT. V lost 3 bases to trimming and J lost 7 bases, with 13 bases between them.

Of note for this clonotype: It may be a read error: a sequence one base away is much more abundant. This chain links TRBV28 with TRBJ2-3; D may be TRBD1 (6 bases). The CDR3 consists of 19 residues. Germline V gives CDR1 MDHEN, CDR2 SYDVKM. The CDR3 here is CASSLIGQQAVFGTDTLYF. The CDR3 DNA reads as TGTGCCAGCAGTTTAATTGGACAGCAGGCGGTATTTGGCACAGATACGCTGTATTTT.

The chain carries TRBV6-6 and TRBJ2-2, with TRBD2 matching over 7 bases. V lost 6 bases and J lost 7; bases outside the gene matches: 5. This CDR3 has 13 residues. Germline CDR1 MNHNY, CDR2 SVGAGI (reference sequence). In DNA, the CDR3 is TGTGCCAGCAGGGCTAGCGGATACGGGGAGCTGTTTTTT. It is translated as CASRASGYGELFF.

The sample holds one count of this clonotype. The chain couples TRBV12-3 or TRBV12-4 to TRBJ2-1; 7 positions agree with TRBD2. The CDR3 has 14 residues. The V segment lost 8 bases and the J segment 3 bases; nucleotides outside the gene matches: 7. The CDR3 loop is CASSFTSVYNEQFF. The CDR3 DNA reads TGTGCCAGCTCGTTTACTAGCGTCTACAATGAGCAGTTCTTC.

This clonotype has ten or more counts. V and J are TRBV7-2 and TRBJ1-5; no reliable D call. The V and J ends lost 5 bases and 5 bases respectively, with 13 bases between them. CDR3 length: 14 residues. Germline assignment: CDR1 SGHTA and CDR2 FQGNSA. The CDR3 bases are TGTGCCAGCAGCCGAGGCGGGAGGCATCAGCCCCAGCATTTT. It specifies CASSRGGRHQPQHF.

J is TRBJ2-1 and V is TRBV10-3, with TRBD1 identical over 9 bases. After removal of 9 bases from V and 0 bases from J, the junction contained 15 bases not matched to a gene. CDR1 and CDR2 (germline): ENHRY, SYGVKD. The CDR3 has 18 amino acids. CDR3 sequence: CAINYRDRVGASYNEQFF. DNA for the CDR3: TGTGCCATTAACTACCGGGACAGGGTGGGGGCCTCCTACAATGAGCAGTTCTTC.